The clone carrying this TCR beta chain has only a few counts. What it binds is not known. The sample originates from a study of blood T cells in healthy people across ages. It was with a sample-barcoded 5' primer and a J-beta primer mix that a second PCR of about 7 to 12 cycles was run. Every cDNA was tagged by a template-switch adaptor with 12 random nucleotides. TCRdb processed the 5' RACE reads anew with MiXCR; each CDR3 protein has one entry. The sample yields 1 million or so distinct CDR3 sequences, over 35% seen once. The V gene's germline CDR1 is SGHAT and CDR2 FQDESV (reference sequence). This CDR3 contains 16 residues. Whole-study results and caveats: It was found that TCR beta diversity correlated strongly with the percentage of naive T cells. Researchers judged that diversity estimates from one million T cells fell short of true values.

The sequence came from a woman aged 60-70 years in good health. Sequenced input: blood. The gene calls are TRBV11-1 and TRBJ2-1; perhaps TRBD2 as D (5 bases). TRBJ2-7 explains the end of the DNA better; the J call may be wrong. For the CDR3, the DNA is TGTGCCAGCAGCTTAGATAGCGCCCCGCCTTTGGACGAGCAGTACTTC. It is translated as CASSLDSAPPLDEQYF.